The present T cell receptor (beta chain) was sequenced within a study of T cell changes during pregnancy in multiple sclerosis. Assay used: immunoSEQ multiplex PCR; TCRdb lists only in-frame clones, some missing. The sample yields 40,000 to 45,000 clones, roughly nine tenths seen once. This CDR3 has 16 amino acids. Germline CDR1 MNHEY, CDR2 SMNVEV (reference sequence). Trimming took 6 bases from V and 10 from J, leaving 26 bases between them. The rearrangement joins TRBV27 to TRBJ2-3, with D maybe TRBD2 (5 bases). The sequence was collected from a female donor with multiple sclerosis, enrolled in a pregnancy study. The starting material was CD4+ T cells from peripheral blood mononuclear cells, obtained in the first trimester of pregnancy. The CDR3 DNA sequence: TGTGCCAGCAGAACCTACAGCGGCAGCCTCCCGAAGGCGCAGTATTTT. The encoded protein is CASRTYSGSLPKAQYF.